Presented here are 25 T cell receptor beta chains from one specimen sequenced in a study of blood T cell repertoires in COVID-19. Profiling relied on immunoSEQ multiplex PCR, and the TCRdb table lists in-frame clones only, not all of them. The sample lists fewer than 250,000 clones, 80% occurring once. The source material was PBMCs or T cells enriched from blood (not recorded which). These TCRs come from a woman in her thirties or forties with acute COVID-19.

V gene TRBV4-2 combines with J gene TRBJ1-1, with 8 positions matching TRBD1. Germline assignment: CDR1 LGHNA and CDR2 YNFKEQ. This CDR3 is built from 18 residues. The V gene end was trimmed by 2 bases and the J gene end by 0 bases; junction bases not matched to a gene: 11. The CDR3 region is CASSQYRGRNDMNTEAFF. The CDR3 region has the DNA TGTGCCAGCAGCCAATACAGGGGGAGAAATGATATGAACACTGAAGCTTTCTTT.

The chain is built from TRBV4-1 and TRBJ2-3; TRBD2 matches 9 bases. Trimming removed 4 bases from V and 1 base from J; junction bases left unmatched: 6. Germline V lookup: CDR1 MGHRA, CDR2 YSYEKL. This CDR3 spans 16 amino acids. The CDR3 coding sequence is TGCGCCAGCAGCCCTTTAGAGCGGGGGGGCACAGATACGCAGTATTTT. Amino acid sequence: CASSPLERGGTDTQYF.

The chain couples TRBV18 to TRBJ1-2, with unresolved D. The CDR3 sequence is 16 residues long. The V end lost 3 bases, the J end lost 7 bases, and 21 bases lay between the germline ends. Germline V gene data show CDR1 as KGHSH and CDR2 as LQKENI. CDR3 nucleotides: TGTGCCAGCTCACCTGCGATCGTAGTAAGAGGCGGTGGCTACACCTTC. Translation: CASSPAIVVRGGGYTF.

The V call is TRBV3-1 (or the pseudogene TRBV3-2), the J call TRBJ2-7; tentatively, D is TRBD2 (5 bases). CDR1 is LGHDT, CDR2 YNNKEL, per germline (reference sequence). The CDR3 covers 14 residues. V dropped 2 bases and J dropped 6 bases, with 14 bases sitting between them. The CDR3 loop is CASSQPSGRSEQYF. CDR3 sequence (DNA): TGTGCCAGCAGCCAACCTTCGGGGAGAAGCGAGCAGTACTTC.

The chain is built from TRBV27 and TRBJ2-1; 13 bases line up with TRBD2. CDR3 length equals 16 residues. Germline lookup yields CDR1 MNHEY and CDR2 SMNVEV (reference sequence). Germline trimming cut 4 bases from V and 4 bases from J; bases unmatched to any gene: 4. CDR3 bases: TGTGCCAGCAGTTACCAACTAGCGGGAGGGTACAATGAGCAGTTCTTC. Protein: CASSYQLAGGYNEQFF.

This clone was seen a few times. CDR3 coding DNA: TGTGCCAGCAGCTTGGATGCAGGGCTATTTGGAAACACCATATATTTT. As protein: CASSLDAGLFGNTIYF. This sequence joins TRBV5-5 and TRBJ1-3, with D perhaps TRBD1 (5 bases). Between the trimmed V and J ends, which lost 0 bases and 3 bases, there was a span of 13 bases. The CDR3 is made up of 16 amino acids. Germline CDR1 reads SGHKS; CDR2 reads YYEKEE (reference sequence). Supplemented by reference TRBV5-5 and TRBJ1-3, the full variable domain reads DAGVTQSPTHLIKTRGQQVTLRCSPISGHKSVSWYQQVLGQGPQFIFQYYEKEERGRGNFPDRFSARQFPNYSSELNVNALLLGDSALYLCASSLDAGLFGNTIYFGEGSWLTVV.

The gene calls are TRBV25-1 and TRBJ1-2; 8 nucleotides match TRBD1. V gave up 6 bases and J gave up 8 bases; unmatched junction bases: 8. Germline loops: CDR1 MGHDK, CDR2 SYGVNS. The CDR3 extends over 13 amino acids. The CDR3 is CASRKTGDGGYTF. The CDR3 DNA reads TGTGCCAGCAGAAAGACAGGGGATGGAGGCTACACCTTC.

The V call is TRBV3-1 (or the pseudogene TRBV3-2), the J call TRBJ1-1; 7 bases map to TRBD1. CDR3 size: 16 residues. Looked up from germline, CDR1 is LGHDT and CDR2 is YNNKEL (reference sequence). The V gene end was trimmed by 0 bases and the J gene end by 3 bases; junction bases not matched to a gene: 7. The DNA of the CDR3 is TGTGCCAGCAGCCAAGATCCAGGGGGGTTGTACACTGAAGCTTTCTTT. This translates into CASSQDPGGLYTEAFF.

The CDR3 protein is CASSLSPDTEAFF. The DNA of the CDR3 is TGTGCCAGCAGCTTGTCGCCGGACACTGAAGCTTTCTTT. This sequence joins TRBV5-4 and TRBJ1-1; the D is unclear. CDR1 and CDR2 from the germline V gene are SGHNT and YYREEE (reference sequence). Trimming took off 1 base at V and 3 bases at J, with 7 bases between the two ends. This CDR3 has 13 amino acids.

The chain recombines TRBV15 with TRBJ2-3; D unresolved. Looked up from germline, CDR1 is LNHNV and CDR2 is YYDKDF (reference sequence). The CDR3 totals 17 residues. The V end lost 3 bases, the J end lost 0 bases, and 16 bases lay between the germline ends. The CDR3 DNA sequence: TGTGCCACCAGCAGGGCCCGTAGAGGTGGGAGCACAGATACGCAGTATTTT. Translation: CATSRARRGGSTDTQYF.

The sample holds one count of this clone. The V call is TRBV5-4, the J call TRBJ1-1, with D perhaps TRBD1 (6 bases). Germline-derived CDR1 and CDR2 are SGHNT and YYREEE (reference sequence). Trimming removed 4 bases from V and 2 bases from J, with 15 bases in between. The CDR3 runs 15 residues. The CDR3 loop reads CASSLPQGLNTEAFF. CDR3 nucleotides: TGTGCCAGCAGCCTACCACAGGGTCTCAACACTGAAGCTTTCTTT. The full variable domain, with the rest looked up from reference TRBV5-4 and TRBJ1-1, is ETGVTQSPTHLIKTRGQQVTLRCSSQSGHNTVSWYQQALGQGPQFIFQYYREEENGRGNFPPRFSGLQFPNYSSELNVNALELDDSALYLCASSLPQGLNTEAFFGQGTRLTVV.

This chain uses TRBV20-1 with TRBJ1-1; D is unresolved. V dropped 3 bases and J dropped 4 bases, with 18 bases sitting between them. Germline loops: CDR1 DFQATT, CDR2 SNEGSKA (reference sequence). There are 15 residues in the CDR3. The CDR3 coding sequence is TGCAGTGCTAGTTACCCCCGGGGTGAAGGCACTGAAGCTTTCTTT. It specifies CSASYPRGEGTEAFF.

The V call is TRBV29-1, the J call TRBJ1-4; weak D call: TRBD1 (6 bases). The V and J ends lost 5 bases and 5 bases respectively, with 9 bases between them. CDR1 and CDR2 (germline): SQVTM, ANQGSEA. The CDR3 covers 12 residues. CDR3 residues: CSVRDTNEKLFF. Here the CDR3 DNA reads TGCAGCGTTCGGGACACCAATGAAAAACTGTTTTTT.

This clone showed up just a few times. The chain couples TRBV6-5 to TRBJ1-1; D is ambiguous. Germline V gives CDR1 MNHEY, CDR2 SVGAGI. Trimming removed 10 bases at V and 1 base at J, with 19 bases between. This CDR3 spans 15 amino acids. The CDR3 DNA follows: TGTGCCACCAGAGGTGTGGAGGCAGGGAACACTGAAGCTTTCTTT. Its translation: CATRGVEAGNTEAFF.

The V and J genes are TRBV11-2 and TRBJ1-1; TRBD1 aligns across 8 bases. Trimming at V came to 6 bases and at J to 4 bases, leaving 10 bases not matched to a gene. There are 15 residues in the CDR3. CDR1 and CDR2 from the germline V gene are SGHAT and FQNNGV. Here the CDR3 reads CASSFPGGGRTEAFF. The CDR3 coding sequence is TGTGCCAGCAGTTTCCCAGGGGGCGGGCGCACTGAAGCTTTCTTT.

This clone has only one observation. The genes are TRBV5-1 and TRBJ2-3; 8 nucleotides match TRBD1. CDR1 and CDR2 (germline): SGHRS, YFSETQ. This CDR3 spans 17 amino acids. V gave up 4 bases and J gave up 3 bases; unmatched junction bases: 13. As DNA, the CDR3 is TGCGCCAGCAGCCCCTCAGGCAGGGGGCCCGGGACAGATACGCAGTATTTT. Translating gives CASSPSGRGPGTDTQYF. The variable domain in full, completed from reference TRBV5-1 and TRBJ2-3, reads KAGVTQTPRYLIKTRGQQVTLSCSPISGHRSVSWYQQTPGQGLQFLFEYFSETQRNKGNFPGRFSGRQFSNSRSEMNVSTLELGDSALYLCASSPSGRGPGTDTQYFGPGTRLTVL.

This chain joins TRBV6-5 and TRBJ2-7, with D possibly being TRBD2 (5 bases). V was shortened by 0 bases and J by 3 bases, with 9 bases between the two germline ends. The germline CDR1 and CDR2 sequences are MNHEY and SVGAGI. CDR3 length: 14 amino acids. The CDR3 is CASSYSIEGYEQYF. In DNA, the CDR3 is TGTGCCAGCAGTTACTCGATAGAGGGCTACGAGCAGTACTTC.

The chain uses TRBV10-2 and TRBJ2-7; D might be TRBD1 (6 bases). The CDR3 spans 14 residues. V lost 2 bases and J lost 0, with 8 bases in between. The germline V gene encodes CDR1 WSHSY and CDR2 SAAADI. CDR3 in amino acids: CASSETGNSYEQYF. The CDR3 DNA sequence: TGCGCCAGCAGTGAGACAGGGAACTCCTACGAGCAGTACTTC.

V usage is TRBV30 and J usage is TRBJ2-3; TRBD1 might be the D (5 bases). Germline values: CDR1 GTSNPN, CDR2 SVGIG (reference sequence). V lost 7 bases and J 0 bases, leaving 14 bases between the germline ends. This CDR3 has 14 amino acids. The CDR3, as DNA: TGTGCCTCCTCAGGGTCTACTAGCACAGATACGCAGTATTTT. As protein: CASSGSTSTDTQYF.

The J gene is TRBJ1-1, the V gene TRBV28; D uncertain. This CDR3 comprises 14 residues. Germline V gives CDR1 MDHEN, CDR2 SYDVKM. Trimming stripped 5 bases from V and 2 bases from J, with 12 bases between. The CDR3 nucleotides are TGTGCCAGCAGTGAGCCGGGATCAAACACTGAAGCTTTCTTT. Amino acids: CASSEPGSNTEAFF.

V is TRBV28 and J is TRBJ1-2, with D possibly being TRBD1 (5 bases). V was cut by 3 bases and J by 8 bases, with 19 bases left in between. Germline CDR1 is MDHEN and CDR2 is SYDVKM. The CDR3 is 15 residues long. The CDR3 region has the DNA TGTGCCAGCAGTTTCAGTGGCAGGGAAAGTCGAGGCTACACCTTC. Translated, it gives CASSFSGRESRGYTF.

This chain connects TRBV4-1 to TRBJ1-2; D is unclear. Germline CDR1 MGHRA, CDR2 YSYEKL. V gave up 1 base and J gave up 4 bases, with 16 bases separating them. The CDR3 is made up of 16 amino acids. The CDR3 loop is CASSQVLREAGYGYTF. DNA of the CDR3: TGCGCCAGCAGCCAAGTTTTGCGGGAGGCAGGCTATGGCTACACCTTC.

The rearrangement links TRBV7-2 to TRBJ1-2; 11 nucleotides match TRBD1. Germline CDR1 is SGHTA and CDR2 is FQGNSA. There are 16 residues in the CDR3. V lost 5 bases, J lost 5 bases, and 10 bases stayed unmatched. CDR3 nucleotide sequence: TGTGCCAGCAGCCCAAACCCAGGGACAGGGGGATATGGCTACACCTTC. This codes for CASSPNPGTGGYGYTF.

V gene TRBV30 combines with J gene TRBJ1-2; 8 bases fit TRBD1. Germline-derived CDR1 and CDR2 are GTSNPN and SVGIG (reference sequence). The CDR3 totals 13 residues. Losses at the gene ends were 4 bases for V and 5 bases for J; bases not matched to a gene: 6. The CDR3 spells CAWNEDRGYGYTF. The CDR3, as DNA: TGTGCCTGGAATGAAGACAGGGGATATGGCTACACCTTC.

This clone was counted a few times. The DNA for the CDR3 is TGTGCCAGCAGCTACATGACAGGGGAATACACTGAAGCTTTCTTT. Translating gives CASSYMTGEYTEAFF. J is TRBJ1-1 and V is TRBV5-4; 8 bases agree with TRBD1. Germline V CDR1 and CDR2: SGHNT, YYREEE (reference sequence). CDR3 length equals 15 residues. After removal of 3 bases from V and 3 bases from J, the junction contained 7 bases not matched to a gene.